This T cell receptor (beta chain) was identified in a study of shared clonotypes between healthy human individuals. Germline loops: CDR1 SGHDT, CDR2 YYEEEE. Trimming stripped 4 bases from V and 2 bases from J, with 10 bases between. There are 13 residues in the CDR3. Generated by immunoSEQ multiplex PCR, the TCRdb table keeps only in-frame clones and is missing some. The sample carries more than 2 million clones, roughly 94% recorded once. Worth noting for this clone: Additional DNA sequences in this sample encode the identical CDR3.

The chain uses TRBV5-6 and TRBJ2-7; D may be TRBD1 (5 bases). The sequenced material came from naive CD4+ T cells sorted from blood. Subset given: CD45RA+ positively selected. This clonotype originated in a young man in good health. The chain's CDR3 is CASSPDKAYEQYF. CDR3 coding DNA: TGTGCCAGCAGCCCGGACAAGGCCTACGAGCAGTACTTC.